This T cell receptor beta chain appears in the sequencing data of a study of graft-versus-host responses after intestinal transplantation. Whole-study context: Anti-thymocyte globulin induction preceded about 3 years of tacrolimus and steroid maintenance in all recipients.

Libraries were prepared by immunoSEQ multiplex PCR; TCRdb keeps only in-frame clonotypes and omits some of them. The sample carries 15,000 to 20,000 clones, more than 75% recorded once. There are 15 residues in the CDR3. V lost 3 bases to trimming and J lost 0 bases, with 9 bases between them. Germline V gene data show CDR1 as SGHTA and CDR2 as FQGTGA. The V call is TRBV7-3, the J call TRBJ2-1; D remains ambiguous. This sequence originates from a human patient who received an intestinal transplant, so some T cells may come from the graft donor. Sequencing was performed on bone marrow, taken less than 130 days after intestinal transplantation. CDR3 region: CASSFDLSSYNEQFF. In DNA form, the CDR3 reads TGTGCCAGCAGCTTTGATCTTAGCTCCTACAATGAGCAGTTCTTC.